What follows are 12 T cell receptor beta chains derived from one specimen sequenced in a study of identifying expanded T cells in peripheral blood. TCRdb's copy holds only in-frame clones and misses some; the assay was immunoSEQ multiplex PCR. The sample yields some 80,000 clones, about 90% seen once. The sequenced sample consisted of blood. These receptors were taken from a person aged 18 to 75 in good health.

V and J are TRBV4-3 and TRBJ2-7; perhaps TRBD1 as D (5 bases). The CDR3 is 13 residues long. CDR1 and CDR2 (germline): LGHNA, YSLEER. Deletions cut 1 base from V and 5 bases from J, with 9 bases between. This chain's CDR3 is CASSQGTRDEQYF. CDR3 nucleotides: TGCGCCAGCAGCCAAGGGACCAGGGACGAGCAGTACTTC.

The rearrangement uses TRBV4-3 and TRBJ1-4, with 8 bases aligning to TRBD1. Germline lookup yields CDR1 LGHNA and CDR2 YSLEER. The CDR3 has 15 residues. V was clipped by 5 bases and J by 8 bases; unmatched bases: 10. The CDR3: CASSSWTGRDEKLFF. The CDR3 DNA follows: TGCGCCAGCAGCTCTTGGACAGGGAGGGACGAAAAACTGTTTTTT.

In its sample, this clone was seen once. V usage is TRBV5-1 and J usage is TRBJ2-5, with D possibly being TRBD1 (6 bases). Trimming removed 4 bases at V and 5 bases at J, with 21 bases between. Germline CDR1 and CDR2: SGHRS and YFSETQ. The CDR3 totals 16 residues. CDR3 protein: CASSLIGVGAKETQYF. The CDR3, as DNA: TGCGCCAGCAGCCTTATCGGCGTGGGGGCGAAGGAGACCCAGTACTTC. Full variable domain (outside the CDR3, taken from reference TRBV5-1 and TRBJ2-5): KAGVTQTPRYLIKTRGQQVTLSCSPISGHRSVSWYQQTPGQGLQFLFEYFSETQRNKGNFPGRFSGRQFSNSRSEMNVSTLELGDSALYLCASSLIGVGAKETQYFGPGTRLLVL.

This clone was found a few times. This rearrangement joins TRBV2 to TRBJ2-7; D gene unclear. Looked up from germline, CDR1 is SNHLY and CDR2 is FYNNEI. The CDR3 runs to 13 residues. Between the trimmed V and J ends, which lost 5 bases and 3 bases, there was a span of 11 bases. The DNA for the CDR3 is TGTGCCAGCAGTTTTTCCAGAGACTACGAGCAGTACTTC. Protein product: CASSFSRDYEQYF.

The count of this clone is one. The V call is TRBV7-2, the J call TRBJ2-3; perhaps TRBD2 as D (6 bases). Germline CDR1 and CDR2: SGHTA and FQGNSA. Trimming left V 4 bases short and J 2 bases short, with 16 bases between. The CDR3 has 16 amino acids. CDR3 sequence: CASSSSGERYTDTQYF. In DNA form, the CDR3 reads TGTGCCAGCAGCTCTTCGGGGGAGCGGTACACAGATACGCAGTATTTT.

The CDR3 is CASSYADNPGETQYF. For the CDR3, the DNA is TGTGCCAGCAGTTACGCGGATAACCCCGGAGAGACCCAGTACTTC. This chain joins TRBV7-3 and TRBJ2-5; no reliable D call. The CDR3 sequence is 15 residues long. CDR1 is SGHTA, CDR2 FQGTGA, per germline. The germline V and J ends were trimmed by 6 bases and 4 bases, with 18 bases remaining between them.

V is TRBV19 and J is TRBJ1-3, with D perhaps matching TRBD1 (5 bases). Germline assignment: CDR1 LNHDA and CDR2 SQIVND (reference sequence). There are 15 residues in the CDR3. V lost 7 bases and J lost 5, with 18 bases in between. This chain's CDR3 is CASTMQGMNRNTIYF. CDR3 nucleotide sequence: TGTGCCAGTACCATGCAGGGAATGAATAGAAACACCATATATTTT.

The genes are TRBV6-5 and TRBJ2-3; D unresolved. The germline CDR1 and CDR2 sequences are MNHEY and SVGAGI. The V end lost 6 bases, the J end lost 2 bases, and 12 bases lay between the germline ends. The CDR3 totals 14 residues. The DNA of the CDR3 is TGTGCCAGCAGCATCGGGTTGAACACAGATACGCAGTATTTT. This translates into CASSIGLNTDTQYF.

This rearrangement joins TRBV11-1 to TRBJ1-1; D remains unclear. From germline, CDR1 is SGHAT and CDR2 FQDESV (reference sequence). The V gene lost 1 base and the J gene lost 1 base, with 4 bases spanning the gap. The CDR3 contains 13 residues. As DNA, the CDR3 is TGTGCCAGCAGCTTAGGTGGGAACACTGAAGCTTTCTTT. Amino acids: CASSLGGNTEAFF.

This clone occurred once. This chain connects TRBV7-2 to TRBJ1-2, with D perhaps matching TRBD1 (6 bases). This CDR3 has 15 residues. Trimming removed 1 base at V and 6 bases at J, with 15 bases between. In germline, CDR1 is SGHTA, CDR2 FQGNSA. CDR3 sequence: CASSLGRGQRDGYTF. The CDR3 nucleotides read TGTGCCAGCAGCTTAGGAAGAGGACAGAGGGATGGCTACACCTTC.

This chain links TRBV19 with TRBJ1-2; TRBD1 agrees at 7 bases. Looked up from germline, CDR1 is LNHDA and CDR2 is SQIVND (reference sequence). This CDR3 region has 11 residues. Losses at the gene ends were 8 bases for V and 5 bases for J; bases not matched to a gene: 2. CDR3 nucleotides: TGTGCCAGTGGACAGGAATATGGCTACACCTTC. Its protein product is CASGQEYGYTF.

V usage is TRBV19 and J usage is TRBJ1-2; D gene uncertain. The CDR3 runs 15 residues. V was clipped by 3 bases and J by 4 bases, with 15 bases between them. Germline V gene data show CDR1 as LNHDA and CDR2 as SQIVND (reference sequence). CDR3 DNA sequence: TGTGCCAGTAGTATTAACAGCGCACCCCTCTATGGCTACACCTTC. Protein sequence: CASSINSAPLYGYTF. Using reference TRBV19 and TRBJ1-2 for the parts outside the CDR3, the full variable domain is DGGITQSPKYLFRKEGQNVTLSCEQNLNHDAMYWYRQDPGQGLRLIYYSQIVNDFQKGDIAEGYSVSREKKESFPLTVTSAQKNPTAFYLCASSINSAPLYGYTFGSGTRLTVV.